Below, one T cell receptor (beta chain) is given with its context. The CDR3 runs to 16 residues. Germline V gene lookup returns CDR1 SGHRS and CDR2 YFSETQ. V was cut by 2 bases and J by 1 base, with 15 bases left in between. Authors' methods: Amplifying reference gene primers gave estimates of nucleated cell counts. Profiling relied on immunoSEQ multiplex PCR, and the TCRdb table lists in-frame clones only, not all of them. V, J and clone size are those of that table, while D and trimming were read from the DNA. The table lists 83,000 or so clones, 77% of them singletons. The entry originates in a study of blood T cell repertoires in COVID-19. Study summary: Acute and convalescent COVID-19 samples came from the United States, Italy and Spain. In each case, the material was cDNA or gDNA derived from T cells, B-cell-depleted T cells, or PBMCs.

The TCR comes from a woman over 75 with acute or convalescent COVID-19. The chain links TRBV5-1 to TRBJ2-5; D remains ambiguous. The specimen was peripheral blood. The CDR3 spells CASSLTTRRPQETQYF. For the CDR3, the DNA is TGCGCCAGCAGCTTAACGACTCGGAGACCCCAAGAGACCCAGTACTTC.